These T cell receptor beta chains were read from a single sample in a study of T cell changes during pregnancy in multiple sclerosis. The method was immunoSEQ multiplex PCR; TCRdb's version includes in-frame clones alone and lacks a portion of them. The sample lists 70,000 to 95,000 clones, approximately 95% seen once, with over 3.5% in the top ten. The sequenced sample was peripheral blood, obtained in the first trimester of pregnancy. The receptor set was obtained from a female donor with multiple sclerosis, enrolled in a pregnancy study. The conserved cysteine and the conserved F or W are not part of the CDR3 here. The order of the fields is D gene, J gene, V gene, CDR3 protein. The D gene is left open where the match is weak.

TRBD2	TRBJ2-7	TRBV14	ASSQLPGLAYEQY
NA	TRBJ1-5	TRBV6-1	ASSGQDYQPQH
NA	TRBJ1-2	TRBV5-1	ASSLAGGGGYT
TRBD2	TRBJ2-3	TRBV19	ACRSPRTSGDTQY
NA	TRBJ1-6	TRBV19	ASSIPGRRQNSPLH
NA	TRBJ1-1	TRBV7-6	ASSHAGGWDMNTEAF
TRBD2	TRBJ2-7	TRBV19	ASSLGGAGGAEQY
TRBD1	TRBJ1-1	TRBV7-9	ASSSFTGVKTEAF
NA	TRBJ2-1	TRBV5-1	ASSFSQGMVNEQF
NA	TRBJ1-4	TRBV4-1	ASSQVGGNEKLF
NA	TRBJ2-3	TRBV7-3	ASSPRGGPTDTQY
NA	TRBJ1-1	TRBV30	AWSATGYTEAF
TRBD1	TRBJ1-4	TRBV4-1	ASSQGTGTNEKLF
NA	TRBJ1-1	TRBV13	ASSGGGAEAF
NA	TRBJ1-1	TRBV9	ASSVEGWMNTEAF
TRBD2	TRBJ2-2	TRBV13	ASSFMTSGYTGELF
NA	TRBJ1-1	TRBV4-2	ASSRLEGNTEAF
NA	TRBJ2-5	TRBV4-1	ASSQVAQGRETQY
NA	TRBJ1-5	TRBV2	ASSEGLDWYDQPQH
TRBD2	TRBJ2-1	TRBV2	ASSEAGLAGIIQF
TRBD2	TRBJ2-5	TRBV7-8	ASSLVSLAGGPKTQY
NA	TRBJ1-1	TRBV5-4	ASSPQQIFTEAF
NA	TRBJ1-3	TRBV11-2	ASSLGDRSGNTIY
NA	TRBJ1-1	TRBV7-3	ASSLGWQAEAF
NA	TRBJ1-6	TRBV25-1	ASGAAYNSPLH
TRBD1	TRBJ2-7	TRBV13	ASSLGTGSSYEQY
TRBD1	TRBJ1-5	TRBV18	ASSPQDRVGQPQH
NA	TRBJ1-5	TRBV11-2	ASSDITGGGQPQH
NA	TRBJ2-3	TRBV7-9	ASSLVGAPDTQY
NA	TRBJ1-1	TRBV11-2	ASSLGAGRQNTEAF
NA	TRBJ1-1	TRBV5-1	ASTPMGGSMNTEAF
TRBD2	TRBJ2-5	TRBV30	AWRIVGGRLETQY
TRBD1	TRBJ1-2	TRBV7-9	ASSLALGTGAYGYT
NA	TRBJ2-7	TRBV7-2	ASDSYEQY
TRBD2	TRBJ2-3	TRBV30	AWSFSGDTQY
TRBD2	TRBJ2-7	TRBV27	ASRPGLVGEQY
TRBD1	TRBJ2-1	TRBV5-1	ASSSGTGYTYNEQF
TRBD2	TRBJ2-4	TRBV2	ASAGVGAKNIQY